A single sample gave rise to the 27 T cell receptor beta chains below, sequenced in a study of identical twins. TCRdb used MiXCR to reprocess the 5' RACE reads, holding one entry per CDR3 protein. The sample includes around 500,000 distinct CDR3 sequences, approximately 14% of them seen just once. This same sample was also part of a study on yellow fever vaccine responses in identical twins.

The sequencing sample was made of CD4+ T cells sorted from blood. The receptors here all came from a woman between 18 and 29 years old in good health.

In this sample, this clonotype turned up many times. V usage is TRBV20-1 and J usage is TRBJ2-7, with TRBD2 matching 11 bases. Germline loops: CDR1 DFQATT, CDR2 SNEGSKA (reference sequence). Trimming took 6 bases from V and 2 from J; bases not matched to a gene: 6. The CDR3 spans 14 residues. This chain's CDR3 is CSASGLAGPYEQYF. Here the CDR3 DNA reads TGCAGTGCCAGCGGACTAGCGGGCCCCTACGAGCAGTACTTC.

V usage is TRBV5-1 and J usage is TRBJ2-3; D uncertain. Germline V gene lookup returns CDR1 SGHRS and CDR2 YFSETQ. The germline V and J ends were trimmed by 0 bases and 1 base, with 12 bases remaining between them. The CDR3 runs to 16 residues. This chain's CDR3 is CASSLGQRHGTDTQYF. The CDR3 bases are TGCGCCAGCAGCTTGGGCCAACGACATGGCACAGATACGCAGTATTTT. Full variable domain (outside the CDR3, taken from reference TRBV5-1 and TRBJ2-3): KAGVTQTPRYLIKTRGQQVTLSCSPISGHRSVSWYQQTPGQGLQFLFEYFSETQRNKGNFPGRFSGRQFSNSRSEMNVSTLELGDSALYLCASSLGQRHGTDTQYFGPGTRLTVL.

This clonotype was seen a few times. The junction departs from germline at one end; a sequencing error may be responsible. The chain joins TRBV6-1 to TRBJ2-1; the D is unclear. The CDR3 is made up of 15 amino acids. Germline V gives CDR1 MNHNS, CDR2 SASEGT. CDR3 amino acids: CASGESRTSYNEQFF. The CDR3 DNA sequence: TGTGCCAGCGGTGAGAGTCGGACCTCCTACAATGAGCAGTTCTTC.

This clonotype was seen a handful of times. V gene TRBV10-3 combines with J gene TRBJ2-3; D may correspond to TRBD1 or TRBD2 (5 bases each). Trimming shortened V by 8 bases and J by 7 bases, and 16 bases separated the two germline ends. There are 13 residues in the CDR3. CDR1 ENHRY and CDR2 SYGVKD come from the germline V gene. The CDR3 spells CAIGDPAPNTQYF. DNA for the CDR3: TGTGCCATCGGGGACCCCGCGCCAAATACGCAGTATTTT.

This chain connects TRBV6-2 or TRBV6-3 to TRBJ2-5; 9 nucleotides match TRBD2. J gave up 5 bases and V 6 bases, and 10 bases lay outside the gene matches. The germline V gene has CDR1 MNHEY and CDR2 SVGEGT. This CDR3 is 15 amino acids long. The CDR3 spells CASREPGLARETQYF. As DNA, the CDR3 is TGTGCCAGCAGAGAACCGGGACTAGCAAGGGAGACCCAGTACTTC.

The rearrangement links TRBV20-1 to TRBJ2-7, with 11 positions matching TRBD2. CDR1 is DFQATT, CDR2 SNEGSKA, per germline (reference sequence). V shed 3 bases and J 4 bases; nucleotides not matched to a gene: 8. This CDR3 has 15 residues. The CDR3 region has the DNA TGCAGTGCTAGTGAAATTAGCGGGAGGGTTTACGAGCAGTACTTC. It yields the protein CSASEISGRVYEQYF.

CDR3 DNA sequence: TGCGCCAGCACCGAGTCCTGGGGGGGCACCGGGGAGCTGTTTTTT. Translation: CASTESWGGTGELFF. This chain joins TRBV5-1 and TRBJ2-2, with 7 nucleotides matching TRBD2. The ends lost 6 bases at V and 4 bases at J; junction bases unmatched: 9. Germline loops: CDR1 SGHRS, CDR2 YFSETQ. This CDR3 spans 15 amino acids.

V is TRBV9 and J is TRBJ2-2; 13 bases are a match to TRBD2. Germline trimming cut 7 bases from V and 1 base from J; bases unmatched to any gene: 4. Germline lookup yields CDR1 SGDLS and CDR2 YYNGEE. This CDR3 is built from 16 residues. The CDR3 loop reads CASSTSGRGNTGELFF. The DNA for the CDR3 is TGTGCCAGCTCAACTAGCGGGAGGGGGAACACCGGGGAGCTGTTTTTT.

The chain combines TRBV10-3 with TRBJ1-1, with 11 bases aligning to TRBD1. V trimming: 6 bases; J trimming: 1 base; junction bases outside the gene matches: 4. The CDR3 has 15 amino acids. CDR1 is ENHRY, CDR2 SYGVKD, per germline. The CDR3 spells CAIRGTGGKNTEAFF. CDR3 bases: TGTGCCATCAGAGGGACAGGGGGAAAGAACACTGAAGCTTTCTTT.

The V call is TRBV3-1, the J call TRBJ2-3; D gene uncertain. With 2 bases removed from V and 6 bases from J, the gap between germline ends came to 9 bases. Per germline, CDR1 LGHDT and CDR2 YNNKEL (reference sequence). The CDR3 spans 13 residues. The CDR3 DNA reads TGTGCCAGCAGCCAATACCTGGGGGATACGCAGTATTTT. Translating gives CASSQYLGDTQYF.

For this clonotype: The junction does not match germline at one end; this may be a read error. The chain links TRBV12-3 or TRBV12-4 to TRBJ2-1; 16 nucleotides match TRBD2. The CDR3 has 19 residues. DNA for the CDR3: TGTACCAGCAGTTTCCGGGACAGGGGGACTAGCGGGAGGGTGAATGAGCAGTTCTTC. Its protein product is CTSSFRDRGTSGRVNEQFF.

The chain combines TRBV6-1 with TRBJ2-1, with 8 positions matching TRBD1. CDR1 and CDR2 (germline): MNHNS, SASEGT. The length of the CDR3 is 18 residues. The V and J ends lost 6 bases and 6 bases, in that order; junction bases with no gene match: 19. The CDR3 spells CASSRMGAGGPGINEQFF. The CDR3 DNA sequence: TGTGCCAGCAGCCGGATGGGCGCAGGGGGCCCCGGAATCAATGAGCAGTTCTTC.

This chain uses TRBV20-1 with TRBJ2-7; D unresolved. Germline-derived CDR1 and CDR2 are DFQATT and SNEGSKA (reference sequence). V lost 6 bases to trimming and J lost 2 bases, with 14 bases between them. The CDR3 runs to 13 residues. The CDR3 sequence: CSATSGVTYEQYF. CDR3 sequence (DNA): TGCAGTGCCACCTCTGGGGTAACCTACGAGCAGTACTTC.

Here the CDR3 reads CASSYSIGRTRELFF. The DNA for the CDR3 is TGTGCCAGCAGTTACTCGATAGGTCGGACCCGGGAGCTGTTTTTT. The chain combines TRBV6-5 with TRBJ2-2; D is undetermined. V was trimmed by 0 bases and J by 9 bases, leaving 14 bases between them. CDR3 size: 15 residues. Germline V lookup: CDR1 MNHEY, CDR2 SVGAGI.

V and J are TRBV4-2 and TRBJ1-2, with TRBD1 as a possible D gene (5 bases). Looked up from germline, CDR1 is LGHNA and CDR2 is YNFKEQ. Trimming stripped 0 bases from V and 2 bases from J, with 13 bases between. The CDR3 sequence is 16 residues long. CDR3 coding DNA: TGTGCCAGCAGCCAAGAAGTCGGGACGTCGAACTATGGCTACACCTTC. Its protein is CASSQEVGTSNYGYTF.

The chain has TRBV11-2 and TRBJ1-6, with TRBD1 as a possible D gene (6 bases). The CDR3 has 15 amino acids. V was clipped by 5 bases and J by 7 bases, with 15 bases between them. Per germline, CDR1 SGHAT and CDR2 FQNNGV. The CDR3 coding sequence is TGTGCCAGCAGCGAGGGGGGGTGGCGGAATTCACCCCTCCACTTT. Its protein product is CASSEGGWRNSPLHF.

This clonotype has only a few counts. The J gene is TRBJ2-3, the V gene TRBV10-3; possible D gene TRBD2, 5 bases. Germline CDR1 reads ENHRY; CDR2 reads SYGVKD. The CDR3 totals 14 residues. V was clipped by 0 bases and J by 1 base, with 5 bases between them. The CDR3 sequence: CAISESEGTDTQYF. The DNA of the CDR3 is TGTGCCATCAGTGAGTCGGAGGGCACAGATACGCAGTATTTT.

The genes are TRBV3-1 and TRBJ2-7; D may match TRBD1 or TRBD2 (7 bases each). V lost 4 bases and J lost 1, with 17 bases in between. The CDR3 is 16 amino acids. CDR1 and CDR2 (germline): LGHDT, YNNKEL (reference sequence). This CDR3 reads CASSRYTGEGSYEQYF. The CDR3 bases are TGTGCCAGCAGCCGCTATACAGGGGAGGGATCCTACGAGCAGTACTTC.

The chain is built from TRBV5-6 and TRBJ2-5; 7 bases line up with TRBD1. Per the germline V gene, CDR1 is SGHDT and CDR2 is YYEEEE. The ends lost 1 base at V and 5 bases at J; junction bases unmatched: 11. The CDR3 is 16 residues long. The CDR3 bases are TGTGCCAGCAGCTTGAGGACAGGTCGACGCCAGGAGACCCAGTACTTC. It codes for CASSLRTGRRQETQYF.

This chain joins TRBV4-3 and TRBJ2-2; possibly TRBD2 for D (5 bases). The germline V gene encodes CDR1 LGHNA and CDR2 YSLEER. CDR3 length: 15 amino acids. Between the trimmed V and J ends, which lost 0 bases and 7 bases, there was a span of 12 bases. CDR3 amino acids: CASSQDGRRGGELFF. The CDR3 DNA reads TGCGCCAGCAGCCAAGACGGTCGTCGGGGCGGGGAGCTGTTTTTT.

A remark on this clonotype: The junction does not match germline at one end; this may be a read error. This sequence joins TRBV28 and TRBJ2-2, with a possible D match to TRBD1 (6 bases). The CDR3 loop spans 15 amino acids. Germline lookup yields CDR1 MDHEN and CDR2 SYDVKM. The CDR3 loop is CASSLWDSGPGELVF. The CDR3 nucleotides read TGTGCCAGCAGTTTATGGGACAGTGGTCCCGGGGAGCTGGTTTTT.

This clonotype was seen repeatedly, ten times or more. The chain links TRBV5-1 to TRBJ2-2, with unresolved D. This CDR3 region has 14 residues. Germline V CDR1 and CDR2: SGHRS, YFSETQ. V lost 1 base and J lost 6, with 10 bases in between. The chain's CDR3 is CASSLRGVPGELFF. For the CDR3, the DNA is TGCGCCAGCAGCTTGAGAGGTGTCCCCGGGGAGCTGTTTTTT.

The table lists this clonotype with many counts. The chain recombines TRBV2 with TRBJ2-7; D is perhaps TRBD2 (6 bases). V lost 5 bases and J 0 bases, leaving 11 bases between the germline ends. From germline, CDR1 is SNHLY and CDR2 FYNNEI. This CDR3 is 14 amino acids long. This CDR3 reads CASSWGVYSYEQYF. CDR3 bases: TGTGCCAGCAGTTGGGGGGTTTACTCCTACGAGCAGTACTTC.

This clonotype was seen a few times. This sequence joins TRBV11-2 and TRBJ1-4; unclear D gene. Germline V CDR1 and CDR2: SGHAT, FQNNGV. This CDR3 region has 15 residues. V shed 1 base and J shed 4 bases, with 10 bases lying between them. CDR3 protein: CASSLVMRHNEKLFF. The CDR3 DNA sequence: TGTGCCAGCAGCTTAGTTATGAGGCATAATGAAAAACTGTTTTTT.

This clonotype was seen more than once but under ten times. V gene TRBV11-2 combines with J gene TRBJ2-1; D is unresolved. V was clipped by 1 base and J by 6 bases, with 10 bases between them. Germline CDR1 SGHAT, CDR2 FQNNGV. The CDR3 is 14 amino acids. CDR3 coding DNA: TGTGCCAGCAGCTTAGCGTCTCCAATCAATGAGCAGTTCTTC. Protein: CASSLASPINEQFF.

This clonotype was detected a few times. This chain joins TRBV20-1 and TRBJ2-5, with a weak D call TRBD1 (6 bases). Trimming removed 5 bases from V and 4 bases from J, with 17 bases in between. The CDR3 loop spans 14 amino acids. CDR1 is DFQATT, CDR2 SNEGSKA, per germline (reference sequence). CDR3 DNA sequence: TGCAGTGCTTCACAGGGCGTGATTGTAGAGACCCAGTACTTC. It specifies CSASQGVIVETQYF.

This sequence joins TRBV6-5 and TRBJ2-7; 9 bases match TRBD1. J lost 7 bases, V lost 6 bases, and 10 bases had no gene match. The germline V gene has CDR1 MNHEY and CDR2 SVGAGI. This CDR3 region has 14 residues. As DNA, the CDR3 is TGTGCCAGCAGCTACGGACAGGGGAACGGAGAGCAGTACTTC. It is translated as CASSYGQGNGEQYF.